The entry that follows covers one T cell receptor beta chain sequence. Its antigen is currently unknown. The sample is drawn from a study of monozygotic twins with inflammatory bowel disease. Reprocessing the 5' RACE reads, TCRdb reports a single entry for every CDR3 protein and omits DNA. In total, the table holds about 110,000 distinct CDR3 sequences. The CDR3 is made up of 14 amino acids. The germline gives CDR1 SGHDT, CDR2 YYEEEE. Findings and limits, study-wide: The sharing of clonotypes with others was lower in IBD patients than in healthy twins, especially with disease activity.

This receptor was taken from a human donor with ulcerative colitis or Crohn's disease, or a healthy co-twin of an affected twin (not recorded which). The sequenced material came from blood. The rearrangement joins TRBV5-6 to TRBJ1-5; TCRdb names TRBD1, which stays unverified in the absence of DNA. CDR3 sequence: CASSRRDRGQPQHF.